These 27 T cell receptor beta chains were all obtained from the same sample, sequenced in a study of identifying expanded T cells in peripheral blood. Sequenced by immunoSEQ multiplex PCR; TCRdb stores in-frame clones only, minus some. The data hold roughly 82,000 clones, with approximately 84% observed a single time. Sequencing was performed on blood. These receptors originate from a person aged 18 to 70 in good health.

This chain uses TRBV28 with TRBJ2-1, with a tentative D call TRBD1 (6 bases). V was cut by 6 bases and J by 2 bases, with 17 bases left in between. Germline V gene lookup returns CDR1 MDHEN and CDR2 SYDVKM. The CDR3 loop spans 16 amino acids. CDR3 sequence (DNA): TGTGCCAGCAGGACTGGGGGCAGGGGCACCTACAATGAGCAGTTCTTC. It is translated as CASRTGGRGTYNEQFF.

This chain uses TRBV19 with TRBJ2-1; TRBD2 matches at 8 bases. The CDR3 length is 15 residues. V dropped 3 bases and J dropped 7; count of bases not matched to a gene: 8. In germline, CDR1 is LNHDA, CDR2 SQIVND (reference sequence). The CDR3 reads CASSIQAGVRNEQFF. CDR3 nucleotides: TGTGCCAGTAGTATTCAAGCGGGAGTCCGAAATGAGCAGTTCTTC.

The rearrangement links TRBV19 to TRBJ1-2; 8 bases are shared with TRBD1. The CDR3 spans 16 residues. Germline V lookup: CDR1 LNHDA, CDR2 SQIVND (reference sequence). J was trimmed by 6 bases and V by 1 base; bases with no gene match: 10. The CDR3 region is CASSIGEDRAVDGYTF. CDR3 nucleotides: TGTGCCAGTAGTATAGGGGAGGACAGGGCGGTTGATGGCTACACCTTC. Full variable domain (missing parts from reference TRBV19 and TRBJ1-2): DGGITQSPKYLFRKEGQNVTLSCEQNLNHDAMYWYRQDPGQGLRLIYYSQIVNDFQKGDIAEGYSVSREKKESFPLTVTSAQKNPTAFYLCASSIGEDRAVDGYTFGSGTRLTVV.

The chain is built from TRBV5-4 and TRBJ2-1, with TRBD2 as a possible D gene (6 bases). The CDR3 loop spans 16 amino acids. V shed 4 bases and J shed 0 bases, with 14 bases lying between them. Germline V gives CDR1 SGHNT, CDR2 YYREEE (reference sequence). CDR3 nucleotide sequence: TGTGCCAGCAGCCCGGGGACTCTCAGCTCCTACAATGAGCAGTTCTTC. It codes for CASSPGTLSSYNEQFF.

The rearrangement links TRBV6-5 to TRBJ2-7; TRBD2 is a possible D gene (6 bases). Germline V CDR1 and CDR2: MNHEY, SVGAGI. The CDR3 totals 12 residues. Trimming stripped 6 bases from V and 6 bases from J, with 12 bases between. The CDR3 DNA reads as TGTGCCAGCAGAGCGCCAGCGGGCGAGCAGTACTTC. Protein sequence: CASRAPAGEQYF.

CDR3: CASSYYLAGISNEQYF. The CDR3 coding sequence is TGTGCCAGCAGTTACTACCTAGCGGGAATTTCCAACGAGCAGTACTTC. The chain combines TRBV6-5 with TRBJ2-7; TRBD2 matches 9 bases. CDR3 length equals 16 residues. V shed 1 base, J shed 5 bases, and the junction held 9 bases outside the gene matches. Germline V gene lookup returns CDR1 MNHEY and CDR2 SVGAGI.

The chain carries TRBV18 and TRBJ2-5; TRBD1 matches at 9 bases. This CDR3 comprises 17 residues. The germline V gene has CDR1 KGHSH and CDR2 LQKENI. Trimming took 4 bases from V and 0 from J; bases not matched to a gene: 9. CDR3 region: CASSLNLQGADQETQYF. CDR3 bases: TGTGCCAGCTCACTGAACTTACAGGGGGCTGACCAAGAGACCCAGTACTTC.

The chain uses TRBV6-5 and TRBJ2-1; D is perhaps TRBD1 or TRBD2 (6 bases each). The germline V gene has CDR1 MNHEY and CDR2 SVGAGI. The CDR3 sequence is 16 residues long. The V end lost 0 bases, the J end lost 9 bases, and 18 bases lay between the germline ends. CDR3 protein: CASSYSARLPGAEQFF. DNA for the CDR3: TGTGCCAGCAGTTACTCGGCACGGCTGCCGGGGGCTGAGCAGTTCTTC.

The chain uses TRBV7-9 and TRBJ2-2; 7 bases are a match to TRBD1. The CDR3 extends over 15 amino acids. Germline V gene data show CDR1 as SEHNR and CDR2 as FQNEAQ (reference sequence). V lost 5 bases to trimming and J lost 1 base; unmatched junction nucleotides: 4. CDR3 residues: CASSLGQVNTGELFF. CDR3 nucleotide sequence: TGTGCCAGCAGCCTCGGACAGGTGAACACCGGGGAGCTGTTTTTT.

The genes are TRBV7-6 and TRBJ2-2; D gene uncertain. The germline V and J ends were trimmed by 1 base and 2 bases, with 5 bases remaining between them. The CDR3 runs 14 residues. Germline loops: CDR1 SGHVS, CDR2 FNYEAQ. The CDR3 region has the DNA TGTGCCAGCAGCTTAGTGGCTAACACCGGGGAGCTGTTTTTT. This gives the protein CASSLVANTGELFF.

V usage is TRBV7-3 and J usage is TRBJ2-1, with TRBD2 as a possible D gene (5 bases). Germline-derived CDR1 and CDR2 are SGHTA and FQGTGA. V was trimmed by 1 base and J by 8 bases, leaving 12 bases between them. The CDR3 contains 14 residues. This CDR3 reads CASSLRTYGDEQFF. The CDR3 DNA follows: TGTGCCAGCAGCTTAAGGACCTACGGGGATGAGCAGTTCTTC.

This chain joins TRBV10-3 and TRBJ2-1; 7 nucleotides align to TRBD2. The J segment lost 4 bases and the V segment lost 0 bases, leaving 6 bases of the junction unmatched. Germline V gene lookup returns CDR1 ENHRY and CDR2 SYGVKD. The CDR3 has 16 amino acids. CDR3: CAISESLSGTYNEQFF. CDR3 bases: TGTGCCATCAGTGAGTCTCTGAGCGGGACTTACAATGAGCAGTTCTTC.

The chain couples TRBV13 to TRBJ2-2; TRBD2 aligns across 8 bases. CDR1 and CDR2 from the germline V gene are PRHDT and FYEKMQ (reference sequence). The J segment lost 0 bases and the V segment lost 6 bases, leaving 9 bases of the junction unmatched. CDR3 size: 17 residues. CDR3 loop: CASRPSGRYPNTGELFF. The DNA of the CDR3 is TGTGCCAGCAGACCTAGCGGGCGATACCCGAACACCGGGGAGCTGTTTTTT. Drawing the rest from reference TRBV13 and TRBJ2-2, the complete variable domain is AAGVIQSPRHLIKEKRETATLKCYPIPRHDTVYWYQQGPGQDPQFLISFYEKMQSDKGSIPDRFSAQQFSDYHSELNMSSLELGDSALYFCASRPSGRYPNTGELFFGEGSRLTVL.

This chain uses TRBV19 with TRBJ2-7; 9 nucleotides line up with TRBD2. The germline V gene has CDR1 LNHDA and CDR2 SQIVND (reference sequence). Unmatched junction bases numbered 8, after V lost 5 bases and J lost 6 bases. This CDR3 contains 14 residues. For the CDR3, the DNA is TGTGCCAGTAGTCCTATAGCGGGAGAGGGCGAGCAGTACTTC. It yields the protein CASSPIAGEGEQYF.

The chain has TRBV6-1 and TRBJ2-7, with TRBD2 as a possible D gene (6 bases). Germline V gene lookup returns CDR1 MNHNS and CDR2 SASEGT. Trimming took off 0 bases at V and 3 bases at J, with 6 bases between the two ends. This CDR3 is 13 amino acids long. CDR3 amino acids: CASSEAGLYEQYF. The DNA for the CDR3 is TGTGCCAGCAGTGAAGCGGGACTCTACGAGCAGTACTTC.

This chain links TRBV6-6 with TRBJ2-1; no clear D gene. This CDR3 is 14 amino acids long. Germline-derived CDR1 and CDR2 are MNHNY and SVGAGI (reference sequence). The V and J ends lost 0 bases and 7 bases respectively, with 10 bases between them. CDR3 DNA: TGTGCCAGCAGTTACTCGCCAGGTGGGAATGAGCAGTTCTTC. Protein product: CASSYSPGGNEQFF.

The J gene is TRBJ2-1, the V gene TRBV7-3; TRBD2 matches at 10 bases. The trim removed 2 bases at V and 8 bases at J, leaving 9 bases unmatched. CDR1 and CDR2 from the germline V gene are SGHTA and FQGTGA. The CDR3 is 16 residues long. CDR3 region: CASSLGLAGVGDEQFF. CDR3 sequence (DNA): TGTGCCAGCAGCTTAGGGCTAGCGGGAGTTGGGGATGAGCAGTTCTTC.

This chain joins TRBV7-6 and TRBJ2-7, with 8 bases identical to TRBD2. V gave up 1 base and J gave up 0 bases; unmatched junction bases: 5. This CDR3 is built from 16 residues. Germline values: CDR1 SGHVS, CDR2 FNYEAQ. CDR3 in DNA: TGTGCCAGCAGCTTAGGGGCGGGAGGAAGCTCCTACGAGCAGTACTTC. Protein product: CASSLGAGGSSYEQYF. The variable domain in full, with the rest retrieved from reference TRBV7-6 and TRBJ2-7, is GAGVSQSPRYKVTKRGQDVALRCDPISGHVSLYWYRQALGQGPEFLTYFNYEAQQDKSGLPNDRFSAERPEGSISTLTIQRTEQRDSAMYRCASSLGAGGSSYEQYFGPGTRLTVT.

The chain joins TRBV27 to TRBJ2-1; D is ambiguous. The CDR3 sequence is 16 residues long. The V and J ends lost 4 bases and 0 bases respectively, with 13 bases between them. The germline V gene encodes CDR1 MNHEY and CDR2 SMNVEV (reference sequence). For the CDR3, the DNA is TGTGCCAGCAGTTCCGTGAGTATAGGCTCCTACAATGAGCAGTTCTTC. Translated, it gives CASSSVSIGSYNEQFF.

The chain is built from TRBV15 and TRBJ1-2, with 8 bases aligning to TRBD1. The CDR3 has 18 residues. CDR1 is LNHNV, CDR2 YYDKDF, per germline (reference sequence). J lost 2 bases, V lost 7 bases, and 18 bases had no gene match. CDR3 amino acids: CATKQGALKILENYGYTF. CDR3 DNA sequence: TGTGCCACCAAGCAGGGGGCTTTAAAAATCTTAGAAAACTATGGCTACACCTTC.

V is TRBV6-1 and J is TRBJ2-7; TRBD2 agrees at 10 bases. Losses at the gene ends were 2 bases for V and 2 bases for J; bases not matched to a gene: 12. Germline loops: CDR1 MNHNS, CDR2 SASEGT. There are 18 residues in the CDR3. The CDR3 here is CASSEWDPRTSGTYEQYF. In nucleotides, the CDR3 is TGTGCCAGCAGTGAATGGGATCCTCGGACTAGCGGAACCTACGAGCAGTACTTC.

CDR3 residues: CASSLVKGGNEQFF. CDR3 bases: TGCGCCAGCAGCTTGGTTAAGGGGGGCAATGAGCAGTTCTTC. This chain uses TRBV5-1 with TRBJ2-1; the D call may be TRBD1 or TRBD2 (6 bases each). Deletions cut 0 bases from V and 6 bases from J, with 10 bases between. The length of the CDR3 is 14 residues. Germline CDR1 and CDR2: SGHRS and YFSETQ.

V gene TRBV5-6 combines with J gene TRBJ2-7; a possible D gene is TRBD2 (6 bases). The CDR3 covers 17 residues. V lost 1 base and J 0 bases, leaving 17 bases between the germline ends. Germline V gene lookup returns CDR1 SGHDT and CDR2 YYEEEE. The CDR3 coding sequence is TGTGCCAGCAGCTTGATGGATGGGCGGGGACTCTCCTACGAGCAGTACTTC. This sequence encodes CASSLMDGRGLSYEQYF.

The chain combines TRBV28 with TRBJ2-4; TRBD1 matches at 12 bases. The V and J ends lost 3 bases and 3 bases, in that order; junction bases with no gene match: 12. Germline CDR1 and CDR2: MDHEN and SYDVKM. The CDR3 is 19 amino acids. The CDR3 bases are TGTGCCAGCAGTTTGGGGCCTCCGGGACAGGGGGCGAACAAAAACATTCAGTACTTC. Translated: CASSLGPPGQGANKNIQYF.

This clone has a handful of counts. This rearrangement joins TRBV9 to TRBJ1-1; D possibly corresponds to TRBD1 (6 bases). The CDR3 has 15 residues. Germline assignment: CDR1 SGDLS and CDR2 YYNGEE. The ends were cut back, 3 bases at V and 6 bases at J, with 18 bases in the middle. The CDR3 DNA is TGTGCCAGCAGCGCGGGGGGCAGGTCCCTACCTGAAGCTTTCTTT. Translation gives CASSAGGRSLPEAFF. The full variable domain, rest sourced from reference TRBV9 and TRBJ1-1, is DSGVTQTPKHLITATGQRVTLRCSPRSGDLSVYWYQQSLDQGLQFLIQYYNGEERAKGNILERFSAQQFPDLHSELNLSSLELGDSALYFCASSAGGRSLPEAFFGQGTRLTVV.

This clone was observed a single time. The chain links TRBV18 to TRBJ2-1; D is unclear. Germline CDR1 and CDR2: KGHSH and LQKENI. The CDR3 runs to 15 residues. Deletions cut 2 bases from V and 0 bases from J, with 8 bases between. CDR3 coding DNA: TGTGCCAGCTCACCAAGCCAGAGCTCCTACAATGAGCAGTTCTTC. Translating gives CASSPSQSSYNEQFF.

The chain joins TRBV29-1 to TRBJ2-7; 7 positions agree with TRBD1. The CDR3 is 13 residues long. CDR1 is SQVTM and CDR2 is ANQGSEA in the germline V gene. V lost 5 bases, J lost 3 bases, and 7 bases stayed unmatched. CDR3 residues: CSVSPGTVYEQYF. In nucleotides, the CDR3 is TGCAGCGTTAGCCCCGGGACAGTCTACGAGCAGTACTTC.